This T cell receptor beta chain was identified during a study of cytomegalovirus exposure and HLA in healthy donors. Study findings and constraints: Sequencing depth roughly uniform across donors was assumed in presence/absence analyses.

V shed 2 bases and J 5 bases; nucleotides not matched to a gene: 6. Germline lookup yields CDR1 MNHEY and CDR2 SVGAGI. The CDR3 contains 15 residues. The PCR contained 60 Vbeta and 13 Jbeta primers. Some clones are missing from TCRdb's copy, which holds only in-frame ones; the method was immunoSEQ multiplex PCR. There are 150,000 to 200,000 clones in the sample; roughly three quarters occur only once, and around 2.3% lies in the top ten. A remark on this clone: Its antigen is currently unknown.

J is TRBJ1-1 and V is TRBV6-5; 9 positions agree with TRBD1. The sequence derives from a woman aged 50 to 60 in good health and CMV-seronegative. The sample taken for sequencing was PBMCs. The CDR3 nucleotides are TGTGCCAGCAGTTACACCGGGACAGGGACAACTGAAGCTTTCTTT. Protein product: CASSYTGTGTTEAFF.